The clone carrying this TCR beta chain was recorded only once. No antigen is known for it. Other DNA sequences from this sample encode an identical CDR3 as well. These data come from a study of shared clonotypes between healthy human individuals. Overall study context: Every donor yielded three CD4 naive, three CD4 memory, two CD8 naive and one CD8 memory plate.

The CDR3 has 12 residues. Germline lookup yields CDR1 SGHDT and CDR2 YYEEEE. Trimming removed 4 bases from V and 2 bases from J, with 7 bases in between. Overall study results and limits: For naive CD4 cells, roughly 4.8% of clonotypes were shared across a few donors.

Naive-designated CD8 cells lacked CD45RO, were positively enriched for CCR7, and omitted terminally differentiated effector memory CD45RA+ cells. In the original workflow: Filtering of immunoSEQ junctional sequences could not match full-length read filtering. Only in-frame clones appear in the TCRdb table, and some are missing; sequencing was by immunoSEQ multiplex PCR. D and trimming come from the DNA, and the V and J calls and clone size come from that table. The sample consists of over 2 million clones, roughly 95% of them appearing once. This clonotype was sampled from a man in his late teens or twenties in good health. This chain links TRBV5-6 with TRBJ2-7; D might be TRBD1 or TRBD2, each matching 5 bases. The source material was naive CD8+ T cells sorted from blood. CDR3 nucleotides: TGTGCCAGCAGCGTGGGGGCCTACGAGCAGTACTTC. Its protein is CASSVGAYEQYF.